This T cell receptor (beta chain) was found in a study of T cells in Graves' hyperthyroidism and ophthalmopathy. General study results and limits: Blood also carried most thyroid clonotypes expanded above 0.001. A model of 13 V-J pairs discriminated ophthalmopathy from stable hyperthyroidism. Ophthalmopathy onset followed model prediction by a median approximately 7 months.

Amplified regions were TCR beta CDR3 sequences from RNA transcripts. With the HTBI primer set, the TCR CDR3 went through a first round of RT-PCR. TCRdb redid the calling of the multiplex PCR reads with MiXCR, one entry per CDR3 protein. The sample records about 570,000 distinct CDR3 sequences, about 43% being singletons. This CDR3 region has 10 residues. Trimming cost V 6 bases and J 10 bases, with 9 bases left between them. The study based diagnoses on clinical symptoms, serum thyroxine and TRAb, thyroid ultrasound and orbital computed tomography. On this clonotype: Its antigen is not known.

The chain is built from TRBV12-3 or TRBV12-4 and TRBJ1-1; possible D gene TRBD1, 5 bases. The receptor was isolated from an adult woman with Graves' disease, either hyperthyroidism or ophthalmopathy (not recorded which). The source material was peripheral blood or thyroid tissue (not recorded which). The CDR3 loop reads CASRGPVAFF. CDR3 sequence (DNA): TGTGCCAGCAGGGGGCCTGTAGCTTTCTTT.